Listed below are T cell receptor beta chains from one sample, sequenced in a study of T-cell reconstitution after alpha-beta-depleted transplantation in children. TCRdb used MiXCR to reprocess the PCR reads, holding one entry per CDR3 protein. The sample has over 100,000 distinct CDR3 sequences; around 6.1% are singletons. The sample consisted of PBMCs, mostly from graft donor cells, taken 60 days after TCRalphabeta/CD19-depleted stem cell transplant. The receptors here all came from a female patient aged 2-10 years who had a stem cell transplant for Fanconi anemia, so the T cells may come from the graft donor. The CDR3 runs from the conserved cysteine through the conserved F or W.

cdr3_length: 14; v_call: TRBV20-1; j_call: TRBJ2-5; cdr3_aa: CSAPRGLLQETQYF
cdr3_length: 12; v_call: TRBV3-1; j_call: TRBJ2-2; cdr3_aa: CASSHVAGELFF
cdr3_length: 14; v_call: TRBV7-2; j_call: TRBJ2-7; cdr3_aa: CASSFPGRTYEQYF
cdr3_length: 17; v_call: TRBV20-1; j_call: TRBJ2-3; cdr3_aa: CCAMEHREGFDLDTQYF
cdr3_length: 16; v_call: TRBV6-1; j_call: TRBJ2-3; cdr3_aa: CASSVRVKLSTDTQYF
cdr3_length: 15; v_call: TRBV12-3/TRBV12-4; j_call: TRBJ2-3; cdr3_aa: CAGSLWGGATDTQYF
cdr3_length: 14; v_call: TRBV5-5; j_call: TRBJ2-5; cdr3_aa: CASSIRGAAETQYF
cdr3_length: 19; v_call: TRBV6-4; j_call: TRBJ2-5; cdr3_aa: CASCFLRWSGGEYQETQYF
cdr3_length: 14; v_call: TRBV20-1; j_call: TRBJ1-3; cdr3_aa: CSASDRGRGNTIYF
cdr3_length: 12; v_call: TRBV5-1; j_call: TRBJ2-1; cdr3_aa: CASSLFSGGQFF